What follows is one T cell receptor (beta chain) and its context. Its antigen is unknown. This record belongs to a study of CD8+ T cells in alopecia areata. The wider study: Those patients who were treated received oral tofacitinib, which was given at 5 to 10 mg twice daily for moderate-to-severe alopecia areata. Tofacitinib ran for 6 to 18 months before 6 months off drug. Study results and limitations: Resident alphabeta T cells of normal skin are also sequenced in scalp samples. Affected lesional scalp, above all in alopecia totalis/universalis, was more clonal than normal scalp.

The length of the CDR3 is 11 residues. V was pared by 3 bases and J by 7 bases, with 10 bases between. The germline gives CDR1 GTSNPN, CDR2 SVGIG (reference sequence). Following extraction, RNA underwent reverse transcription to cDNA, which served as the sequencing template. The assay was immunoSEQ multiplex PCR, and TCRdb's table has in-frame clones only and misses some. The table records roughly 150,000 clones, under 60% of them present only once. The sequencing here drew on CD8+ T cells sorted from blood, taken at week 0. This receptor was taken from a human donor with alopecia areata. The chain links TRBV30 to TRBJ2-7, with D unclear. The CDR3 loop reads CAWSHGKEQYF. DNA for the CDR3: TGTGCCTGGAGCCACGGAAAGGAGCAGTACTTC.